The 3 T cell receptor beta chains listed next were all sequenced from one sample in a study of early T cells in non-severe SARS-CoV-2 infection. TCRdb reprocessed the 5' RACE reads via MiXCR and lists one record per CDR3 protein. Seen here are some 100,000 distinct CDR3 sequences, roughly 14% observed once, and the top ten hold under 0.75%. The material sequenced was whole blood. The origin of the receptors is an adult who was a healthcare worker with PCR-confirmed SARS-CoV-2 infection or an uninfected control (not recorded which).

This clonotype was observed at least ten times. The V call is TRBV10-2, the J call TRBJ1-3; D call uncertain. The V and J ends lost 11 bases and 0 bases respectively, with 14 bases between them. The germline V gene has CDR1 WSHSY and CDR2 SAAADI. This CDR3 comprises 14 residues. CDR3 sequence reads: CAAVPVISGNTIYF. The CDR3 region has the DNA TGCGCCGCAGTCCCGGTGATCTCTGGAAACACCATATATTTT.

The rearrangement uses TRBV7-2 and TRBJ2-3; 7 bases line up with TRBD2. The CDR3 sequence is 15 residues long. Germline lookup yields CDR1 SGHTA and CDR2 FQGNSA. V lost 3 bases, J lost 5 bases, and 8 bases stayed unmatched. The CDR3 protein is CASSFRLAQGDTQYF. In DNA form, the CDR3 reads TGTGCCAGCAGCTTCCGACTAGCCCAGGGAGATACGCAGTATTTT.

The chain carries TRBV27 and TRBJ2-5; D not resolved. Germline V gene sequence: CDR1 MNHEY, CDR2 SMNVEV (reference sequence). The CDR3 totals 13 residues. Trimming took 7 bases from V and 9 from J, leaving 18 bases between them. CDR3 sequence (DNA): TGTGCCAGCACCCAAGCCGGGTCTGCGGCCCAGTACTTC. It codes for CASTQAGSAAQYF.